A selection of T cell receptor beta chains follows, all from one sample in a study of tumor-infiltrating lymphocytes in localized non-small cell lung cancer. Some clones are missing from TCRdb's copy, which holds only in-frame ones; the method was immunoSEQ multiplex PCR. Of some 4,200 clones in the sample, approximately 70% are singletons; the top ten hold 20% to 25%. The sequencing input was uninvolved lung tissue not adjacent to the tumor. The receptors were gathered from a human donor with non-small cell lung cancer. Both conserved end residues are trimmed from each CDR3.

TRBV7-2	TRBJ2-5	ASSHSGRKETQY
TRBV7-6	TRBJ1-1	ASRQGTGGVTEAF
TRBV28	TRBJ1-5	ASRRRGIGGQPQH
TRBV27	TRBJ2-1	ASSLSSLYRGSYNEQF
TRBV6-5	TRBJ1-2	ASSTWTGEDGYT
TRBV20-1	TRBJ1-2	SARADYGYT
TRBV5-6	TRBJ1-5	ASSLRVSRTYQPQH
TRBV7-8	TRBJ2-1	ASSLSARGANNEQF
TRBV5-8	TRBJ2-5	ASSSYGGGKETQY
TRBV10-3	TRBJ1-4	AISEEAGKLF
TRBV6-6	TRBJ1-2	ASSYPKAAPYGYT
TRBV19	TRBJ1-5	ASSMGQGRRNQPQH
TRBV5-4	TRBJ1-6	ASSLALGQGASPLH
TRBV9	TRBJ1-6	ASSTSTGVGNSPLH
TRBV11-2	TRBJ1-6	ASSLNPGGPELH
TRBV28	TRBJ2-1	ASNKLAGGYEQF
TRBV5-6	TRBJ2-1	ASSFPRDSIAGEQF
TRBV5-1	TRBJ1-1	ASSLVSGTGEAF
TRBV28	TRBJ1-2	ASSSGGYDYGYT
TRBV18	TRBJ2-1	ASSTTGTGAGGEQF
TRBV11-3	TRBJ2-5	ASSLAGGPEKTQY
TRBV29-1	TRBJ1-2	SVEGGQGTPLGYT
TRBV14	TRBJ2-1	ASSLQGGGWYNEQF
TRBV9	TRBJ1-3	ASSGFYSGNTIY
TRBV19	TRBJ2-7	ASSIVAGLSYEQY
TRBV11-1	TRBJ2-5	ASTSNVRRPQTQY
TRBV9	TRBJ2-3	ASSDGTSGELSTDTQY
TRBV5-6	TRBJ2-1	ASSLVAGAANEQF
TRBV30	TRBJ1-1	AAEGGRAEAF
TRBV7-6	TRBJ2-1	ASSLRQDLYNEQF
TRBV15	TRBJ2-6	ATSRTGWSGANVLT
TRBV18	TRBJ2-5	ASSLRQGFRDETQY
TRBV7-2	TRBJ2-5	ASSLDSSTLETQY
TRBV5-1	TRBJ2-7	ASSLAGTASEEQY
TRBV6-4	TRBJ2-1	ASITGTSPYNEQF
TRBV28	TRBJ1-3	ASRELSGTGVSGNTIY
TRBV5-6	TRBJ2-7	ASSGSGGPHEQY
TRBV10-3	TRBJ2-7	AISDQSGPYEQY
TRBV2	TRBJ1-6	ASSERQTAYNSPLH
TRBV27	TRBJ2-1	ASRQGGSGQGAGEQF
TRBV19	TRBJ1-2	ASTRTGLGYGYT
TRBV19	TRBJ2-1	ASLTKRGKDNEQF
TRBV28	TRBJ1-1	ASKASTGMNTEAF
TRBV5-4	TRBJ2-2	ASSLGISGGLTGELF
TRBV7-8	TRBJ1-5	ASSEGQLTYSNQPQH
TRBV28	NA	ASTGTYEQY
TRBV7-2	TRBJ2-1	ASSPGTSGGNEQF
TRBV28	TRBJ1-5	ASSWDRGLGNQPQH
TRBV7-8	TRBJ2-1	ASSFRAPQF